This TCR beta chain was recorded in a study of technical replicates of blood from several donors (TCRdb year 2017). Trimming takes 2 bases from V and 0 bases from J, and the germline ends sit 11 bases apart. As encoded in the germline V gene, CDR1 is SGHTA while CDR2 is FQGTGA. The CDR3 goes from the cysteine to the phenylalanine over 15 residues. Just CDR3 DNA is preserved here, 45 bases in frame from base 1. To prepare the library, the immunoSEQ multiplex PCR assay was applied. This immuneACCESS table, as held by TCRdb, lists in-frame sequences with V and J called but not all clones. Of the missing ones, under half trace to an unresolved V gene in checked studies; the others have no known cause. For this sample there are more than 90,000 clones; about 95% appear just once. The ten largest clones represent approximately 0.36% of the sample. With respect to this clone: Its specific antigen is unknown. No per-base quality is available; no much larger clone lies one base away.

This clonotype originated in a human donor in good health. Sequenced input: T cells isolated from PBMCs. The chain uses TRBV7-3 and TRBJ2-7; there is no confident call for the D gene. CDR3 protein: CASSLDAVSSYEQYF. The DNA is TGTGCCAGCAGCTTAGATGCGGTGAGCTCCTACGAGCAGTACTTC.